This T cell receptor beta chain was identified during a study of T cell changes during pregnancy in multiple sclerosis. V was pared by 5 bases and J by 4 bases, with 11 bases of the junction left unmatched. The germline V gene encodes CDR1 MNHEY and CDR2 SMNVEV (reference sequence). CDR3 size: 16 residues. The repertoire was sequenced with immunoSEQ multiplex PCR; TCRdb's copy has only in-frame clones and lacks some. The sample holds tens of thousands of clones, approximately 88% seen once. The sample consisted of peripheral blood, taken in the first trimester of pregnancy. This receptor was identified in a female donor with multiple sclerosis, enrolled in a pregnancy study. The gene calls are TRBV27 and TRBJ2-1; TRBD2 aligns across 7 bases. In nucleotides, the CDR3 is TGTGCCAGCAGTCCCTCTTCTAGCGGTACTTACAATGAGCAGTTCTTC. It is translated as CASSPSSSGTYNEQFF.